This T cell receptor (beta chain) was profiled in a study of shared clonotypes between healthy human individuals. V was shortened by 8 bases and J by 8 bases, with 9 bases between the two germline ends. In germline, CDR1 is SQVTM, CDR2 ANQGSEA. This CDR3 comprises 9 residues. Sequencing used immunoSEQ multiplex PCR; TCRdb keeps in-frame clones, though not all of them. This table holds 2.3 million or so clones, just over 90% found once. This chain joins TRBV29-1 and TRBJ2-5; TRBD2 might be the D (6 bases). Material: naive CD4+ T cells from PBMCs. Indicated subset: CD45RA+ positively selected. This clonotype was obtained from a man between 18 and 29 years old in good health. Some clones in this sample may be carry-over from other donors' samples. CDR3 in amino acids: CSLEGTQYF. DNA of the CDR3: TGCAGCTTGGAGGGAACCCAGTACTTC.